These 14 T cell receptor beta chains were all obtained from the same sample, sequenced in a study of technical replicates of blood from several donors. Sequenced by immunoSEQ multiplex PCR; TCRdb stores in-frame clones only, minus some. Among around 50,000 clones listed, roughly 95% were seen once. Sequenced: T cells isolated from PBMCs. The receptors come from a human donor in good health.

The chain employs TRBV29-1 and TRBJ2-2; D is unresolved. V lost 7 bases, J lost 6 bases, and 9 bases lay in between. CDR3 length: 11 residues. Per the germline V gene, CDR1 is SQVTM and CDR2 is ANQGSEA. The CDR3 reads CSALRAGELFF. The CDR3 DNA sequence: TGCAGCGCCTTAAGAGCCGGGGAGCTGTTTTTT.

The V call is TRBV4-2, the J call TRBJ2-3; 16 bases are a match to TRBD2. The trim removed 3 bases at V and 3 bases at J, leaving 6 bases unmatched. Per germline, CDR1 LGHNA and CDR2 YNFKEQ. The CDR3 has 18 residues. CDR3 in amino acids: CASSQGLAGGPGTDTQYF. CDR3 nucleotide sequence: TGTGCCAGCAGCCAGGGACTAGCGGGAGGGCCGGGGACAGATACGCAGTATTTT.

The J gene is TRBJ1-1, the V gene TRBV6-5; D might be TRBD1 (5 bases). V dropped 6 bases and J dropped 3 bases, with 11 bases sitting between them. The CDR3 consists of 13 residues. CDR1 MNHEY and CDR2 SVGAGI come from the germline V gene. CDR3 protein: CASSLQDDTEAFF. CDR3 sequence (DNA): TGTGCCAGCAGCTTACAGGACGACACTGAAGCTTTCTTT.

The rearrangement joins TRBV28 to TRBJ1-5, with 7 positions matching TRBD1. The germline gives CDR1 MDHEN, CDR2 SYDVKM. The CDR3 is 18 amino acids. The V gene end was trimmed by 7 bases and the J gene end by 3 bases; junction bases not matched to a gene: 18. In nucleotides, the CDR3 is TGTGCCAGCACGCTCCTTTTGCAGGGACAGATTTCCAATCAGCCCCAGCATTTT. Protein product: CASTLLLQGQISNQPQHF.

This chain links TRBV6-5 with TRBJ1-2; no reliable D call. The germline V gene encodes CDR1 MNHEY and CDR2 SVGAGI. The CDR3 runs 16 residues. The ends were cut back, 3 bases at V and 7 bases at J, with 21 bases in the middle. CDR3: CASSYALTGRGSGYTF. The CDR3, as DNA: TGTGCCAGCAGTTATGCCCTTACCGGGCGGGGAAGTGGCTACACCTTC.

The chain couples TRBV4-1 to TRBJ2-1, with D possibly TRBD1 on 5 matching bases. The CDR3 sequence is 15 residues long. Germline values: CDR1 MGHRA, CDR2 YSYEKL. V was cut by 1 base and J by 1 base, with 8 bases left in between. The CDR3 reads CASSQVDSSYNEQFF. The CDR3 coding sequence is TGCGCCAGCAGCCAAGTAGACAGTTCCTACAATGAGCAGTTCTTC.

The chain uses TRBV15 and TRBJ1-2, with D uncertain. The V end was cut by 0 bases, the J end by 0 bases, with 11 bases between. Germline V gives CDR1 LNHNV, CDR2 YYDKDF (reference sequence). The CDR3 spans 16 residues. The CDR3 loop is CATSRDLAFSNYGYTF. The CDR3 bases are TGTGCCACCAGCAGAGATCTAGCGTTTTCTAACTATGGCTACACCTTC.

V is TRBV12-5 and J is TRBJ2-1, with TRBD1 matching over 9 bases. This CDR3 has 17 amino acids. The V gene's germline CDR1 is LGHNT and CDR2 FRNRAP. V shed 1 base and J 6 bases; nucleotides not matched to a gene: 10. CDR3 sequence reads: CASGLGTGTGYANEQFF. CDR3 in DNA: TGTGCTAGTGGTTTGGGAACCGGGACAGGGTATGCCAATGAGCAGTTCTTC. The whole variable domain, filled in from reference TRBV12-5 and TRBJ2-1, reads DARVTQTPRHKVTEMGQEVTMRCQPILGHNTVFWYRQTMMQGLELLAYFRNRAPLDDSGMPKDRFSAEMPDATLATLKIQPSEPRDSAVYFCASGLGTGTGYANEQFFGPGTRLTVL.

The V gene is TRBV11-2, the J gene TRBJ2-1; D remains unclear. V dropped 0 bases and J dropped 0 bases, with 6 bases sitting between them. Germline CDR1 is SGHAT and CDR2 is FQNNGV. The CDR3 has 15 residues. CDR3 protein: CASSLELSSYNEQFF. As DNA, the CDR3 is TGTGCCAGCAGCTTAGAGCTAAGCTCCTACAATGAGCAGTTCTTC.

The rearrangement uses TRBV4-3 and TRBJ2-7, with D tentatively TRBD2 (7 bases). The V and J ends lost 3 bases and 4 bases respectively, with 13 bases between them. Germline CDR1 and CDR2: LGHNA and YSLEER. The CDR3 is 14 amino acids. The CDR3 sequence is CASSQRTAGYEQYF. As DNA, the CDR3 is TGCGCCAGCAGCCAGCGGACAGCGGGGTACGAGCAGTACTTC.

The chain uses TRBV10-3 and TRBJ1-2, with 7 bases lining up with TRBD1. The CDR3 is made up of 13 amino acids. V shed 9 bases and J 4 bases; nucleotides not matched to a gene: 8. Per germline, CDR1 ENHRY and CDR2 SYGVKD. The CDR3 loop reads CAIGDSLFYGYTF. The CDR3 coding sequence is TGTGCCATAGGGGACAGTCTTTTCTATGGCTACACCTTC.

The chain has TRBV9 and TRBJ2-3; 11 bases align to TRBD2. V lost 0 bases and J lost 6; bases outside the gene matches: 6. The germline gives CDR1 SGDLS, CDR2 YYNGEE. The CDR3 has 16 amino acids. CDR3 DNA sequence: TGTGCCAGCAGCGTAGAACTAGCGGGAGTATACGATACGCAGTATTTT. Residues: CASSVELAGVYDTQYF.

CDR3 residues: CASTNAGGLETQYF. In DNA form, the CDR3 reads TGTGCCAGCACCAACGCTGGGGGGTTGGAGACCCAGTACTTC. The genes are TRBV5-6 and TRBJ2-5; possible D gene TRBD2, 6 bases. Trimming took off 6 bases at V and 5 bases at J, with 17 bases between the two ends. The CDR3 covers 14 residues. Germline loops: CDR1 SGHDT, CDR2 YYEEEE.

The V gene is TRBV9, the J gene TRBJ1-5; D is undetermined. Germline V lookup: CDR1 SGDLS, CDR2 YYNGEE. This CDR3 has 14 residues. V gave up 0 bases and J gave up 5 bases, with 9 bases separating them. The CDR3 nucleotides are TGTGCCAGCAGCGTAGGGGCAGTGGATCAGCCCCAGCATTTT. Residues: CASSVGAVDQPQHF.